This TCR beta chain stems from a study of T cells in Graves' hyperthyroidism and ophthalmopathy. Notes on the study in general: Blood also held most thyroid clonotypes expanded beyond 0.001. Through a model of 13 V-J features, ophthalmopathy was separated from stable hyperthyroidism. The model made its ophthalmopathy prediction, and onset followed a median 6.5 months later.

RNA transcripts provided the source from which TCR beta CDR3 regions were amplified. A set of HTBI primers served as the primers for a first-round RT-PCR of the TCR CDR3. MiXCR, applied by TCRdb to the multiplex PCR reads, yields one record per CDR3 protein. The sample holds around 300,000 distinct CDR3 sequences, approximately 14% seen once. Lactation, pregnancy, other autoimmune disease or uncontrolled infection excluded patients. At least ten counts were recorded for this clonotype. Its antigen is undetermined. CDR1 and CDR2 from the germline V gene are SGHDN and FVKESK. V was trimmed by 4 bases and J by 1 base, leaving 14 bases between them. The CDR3 sequence is 15 residues long.

This clonotype was sampled from a woman in her thirties or forties with Graves' ophthalmopathy. The chain couples TRBV14 to TRBJ2-7, with D maybe TRBD2 (5 bases). The sample consisted of blood. As DNA, the CDR3 is TGTGCCAGCAGCCCTTTCACCGGGGTTTCCTACGAGCAGTACTTC. Translating it yields CASSPFTGVSYEQYF.